The clone carrying this T cell receptor beta chain came up once. The source of the sample is a study of blood T cell repertoires in COVID-19. Study context: Acute and convalescent COVID-19 specimens originated in the United States, Italy and Spain. T cells, B-cell-depleted T cells, or PBMCs provided the cDNA or gDNA that served as material.

CDR1 and CDR2 (germline): SNHLY, FYNNEI. Trimming shortened V by 7 bases and J by 10 bases, and 11 bases separated the two germline ends. CDR3 length: 11 amino acids. Per the original methods: Cell counts per sample came from amplifying reference gene primers. TCRdb's copy holds only in-frame clones and misses some; the assay was immunoSEQ multiplex PCR. The V and J calls and clone size come from that table; D and trimming were worked out from the DNA. The repertoire holds over 15,000 clones, with around 80% as singletons. The V and J genes are TRBV2 and TRBJ2-1; no clear D gene. Sequences were obtained from peripheral blood. The receptor was isolated from a man in his fifties or sixties with acute or convalescent COVID-19. CDR3 sequence reads: CASTERVEQFF. For the CDR3, the DNA is TGTGCCAGCACCGAACGAGTCGAGCAGTTCTTC.